This record looks at one T cell receptor (beta chain) sequence and its context. There is no known antigen for this receptor. Nothing much larger sits one base from this clone, and base qualities are not available. TCRbeta CDR3 regions were amplified from genomic DNA by means of the immunoSEQ Assay, a bias-controlled multiplex PCR. The published analysis was carried out like this. The number of nucleated cells in each sample was estimated by amplification of reference gene primers within the assay. Sequence reads were collapsed and filtered to measure the absolute abundance of every unique TCRbeta CDR3 rearrangement. For each sample, productive Simpson clonality was calculated by taking the square root of Simpson's diversity index across productive rearrangements. This is the immuneACCESS table as TCRdb keeps it, with only in-frame sequences that have V and J called. A part of the clones is gone; compared with another copy, unresolved V genes explain less than half, and the rest is unexplained. V, J and clone size reflect that table, while D and trimming were determined from the DNA. Within this sample are roughly 70,000 clones, with roughly 80% of them counted one time only. The ten biggest clones cover nearly 5% of the sample.

The collaborating institutions used their own protocols to collect whole blood in K2EDTA tubes. For TCRbeta analysis, collaborators shipped samples in one of three forms: frozen whole blood, isolated PBMCs, or DNA extracted from either of those sample types. This specimen comes from a study of blood T cell repertoires in COVID-19 (dated by TCRdb to the early 2020s). Describing the broader study: Collaborator samples came from the United States, Italy and Spain and covered acute and convalescent phases of COVID-19. A de-identified subject ID, COVID-19 status, age in years and sex were almost always included in the sample metadata. The repertoires were made available in a free public database intended to serve as a resource for research on the immune response to SARS-CoV-2. Where available, HLA class I and class II types were obtained from metadata supplied by the sample provider rather than from assay-based typing. Samples were obtained from the ongoing ImmuneRACE study (first 160 participants) and from 950 to 1,500 subjects provided by 6 global collaborators. The material from the prospective study consisted of cDNA or gDNA derived from T cells, B-cell-depleted T cells, or PBMCs. The dataset comprised deeply sampled blood TCRbeta repertoires from subjects exposed to, actively infected with, or recovered from COVID-19. Summary of the overall study and its limitations: Clinical and demographic metadata were provided uncurated, with the amount varying by source and participant.

Measured from the cysteine to the phenylalanine, the CDR3 is 14 residues long. The retained sequence is limited to the CDR3, 42 bases, with the frame set at the first base. Based on the germline V gene, the CDR1 and CDR2 sequences are SGDLS and YYNGEE. V lost 4 bases and J lost 7 bases; the stretch between them is 17 bases long. This TCR derives from a woman older than 75 with active or convalescent COVID-19. The chain employs TRBV9 and TRBJ1-1, with no reliable assignment of the D segment. Sequencing input: peripheral blood. The DNA sequence is given as TGTGCCAGCAGCCCGCAGCGGGCGCGAGTTGAAGCTTTCTTT. It specifies CASSPQRARVEAFF.